The 10 T cell receptor beta chains listed next were all sequenced from one sample in a study of shared clonotypes between healthy human individuals (TCRdb year 2020). CD8 naive samples were CD45RO-negative cells positively selected for CCR7, giving a CD45RA+CCR7+ population that excluded TemRA cells. The library was made by the immunoSEQ multiplex PCR assay. TCRdb re-hosts the immuneACCESS table, in-frame sequences only. Its copies lack some clones; in the studies checked, an unresolved V gene accounts for under half of them, and the cause for the rest is not known. The sample yields around 600,000 clones; 85% to 95% were counted once. The biggest ten clones account for about 0.11% of the sample. The sample consisted of naive CD8+ T cells sorted from blood. The cell subset or site label, read with the paper, signifies: CD45RA+CCR7+. The receptors were gathered from a woman aged 25 to 39 in good health.

V usage is TRBV13 and J usage is TRBJ2-7; perhaps TRBD1 as D (6 bases). The V gene's germline CDR1 is PRHDT and CDR2 FYEKMQ (reference sequence). CDR3 length: 13 amino acids. Trimming cost V 5 bases and J 3 bases, with 11 bases left between them. CDR3 loop: CASSLQDSYEQYF. CDR3 bases: TGTGCCAGCAGCCTTCAGGACAGCTACGAGCAGTACTTC.

The chain combines TRBV5-4 with TRBJ2-1; 7 bases are a match to TRBD1. The CDR3 is 15 amino acids. The V gene's germline CDR1 is SGHNT and CDR2 YYREEE (reference sequence). V shed 2 bases and J 3 bases; nucleotides not matched to a gene: 5. CDR3 loop: CASSFTGAGYNEQFF. CDR3 nucleotide sequence: TGTGCCAGCAGCTTCACAGGGGCGGGCTACAATGAGCAGTTCTTC. The variable domain in full, completed from reference TRBV5-4 and TRBJ2-1, reads ETGVTQSPTHLIKTRGQQVTLRCSSQSGHNTVSWYQQALGQGPQFIFQYYREEENGRGNFPPRFSGLQFPNYSSELNVNALELDDSALYLCASSFTGAGYNEQFFGPGTRLTVL.

This rearrangement joins TRBV4-1 to TRBJ2-2; D uncertain. V was pared by 0 bases and J by 6 bases, with 14 bases between. The CDR3 is 16 amino acids. Germline loops: CDR1 MGHRA, CDR2 YSYEKL. For the CDR3, the DNA is TGCGCCAGCAGCCAAGATTCCGGAAGCAGTTCCGGGGAGCTGTTTTTT. This translates into CASSQDSGSSSGELFF.

This chain links TRBV7-6 with TRBJ2-2; D perhaps matches TRBD1 (5 bases). Trimming stripped 3 bases from V and 3 bases from J, with 11 bases between. The CDR3 consists of 15 residues. CDR1 is SGHVS and CDR2 is FNYEAQ in the germline V gene. The CDR3 DNA is TGTGCCAGCAGCTTGTGGGGCAGGGACACCGGGGAGCTGTTTTTT. This translates into CASSLWGRDTGELFF.

V and J are TRBV7-2 and TRBJ2-5, with 9 bases matching TRBD2. The germline CDR1 and CDR2 sequences are SGHTA and FQGNSA. J gave up 4 bases and V 5 bases, and 14 bases lay outside the gene matches. The CDR3 is 17 residues long. In DNA, the CDR3 is TGTGCCAGCAGCCCATTAGCGGGGGCCGAGGGGCGAGAGACCCAGTACTTC. Its protein product is CASSPLAGAEGRETQYF. Based on the CDR3 plus reference TRBV7-2 and TRBJ2-5, the full variable domain is GAGVSQSPSNKVTEKGKDVELRCDPISGHTALYWYRQSLGQGLEFLIYFQGNSAPDKSGLPSDRFSAERTGGSVSTLTIQRTQQEDSAVYLCASSPLAGAEGRETQYFGPGTRLLVL.

Remarks on this clone: This same CDR3 is encoded by further DNA sequences in the sample. J is TRBJ1-2 and V is TRBV29-1; the D is unclear. The CDR3 loop spans 11 amino acids. Trimming took 4 bases from V and 6 from J, leaving 9 bases between them. From germline, CDR1 is SQVTM and CDR2 ANQGSEA. DNA of the CDR3: TGCAGCGTTGTTGGGGAAGATGGCTACACCTTC. Encoded protein: CSVVGEDGYTF.

This chain uses TRBV9 with TRBJ1-5; D may be TRBD1 (5 bases). Germline CDR1 SGDLS, CDR2 YYNGEE. The CDR3 totals 15 residues. V was trimmed by 5 bases and J by 0 bases, leaving 12 bases between them. The CDR3 DNA reads TGTGCCAGCAGTAAGGGGAGTAATAGCAATCAGCCCCAGCATTTT. Translated, it gives CASSKGSNSNQPQHF.

The gene calls are TRBV5-6 and TRBJ2-7; D unresolved. The CDR3 totals 13 residues. Trimming removed 4 bases at V and 2 bases at J, with 10 bases between. The germline V gene has CDR1 SGHDT and CDR2 YYEEEE. The chain's CDR3 is CASSHDTPYEQYF. CDR3 DNA: TGTGCCAGCAGCCATGACACACCCTACGAGCAGTACTTC.

The rearrangement joins TRBV11-2 to TRBJ2-7, with D uncertain. The CDR3 sequence is 11 residues long. V was cut by 4 bases and J by 7 bases, with 8 bases left in between. The germline gives CDR1 SGHAT, CDR2 FQNNGV. In DNA, the CDR3 is TGTGCCAGCAGCTCCTCGGGTGAGCAGTACTTC. Protein sequence: CASSSSGEQYF.

V gene TRBV5-1 combines with J gene TRBJ2-7; TRBD1 matches 7 bases. Germline lookup yields CDR1 SGHRS and CDR2 YFSETQ. This CDR3 has 17 amino acids. After removal of 1 base from V and 3 bases from J, the junction contained 13 bases not matched to a gene. CDR3 in DNA: TGCGCCAGCAGCTTGATATTGGGGACAGCTTACTTCTACGAGCAGTACTTC. Its protein product is CASSLILGTAYFYEQYF.